The clone carrying this TCR beta chain was counted only a few times. The antigen remains unidentified. Just one base apart from a much larger clone, this may be a read error. Through Arm-PCR of CDR3 regions and iRepertoire HTBI primers, TCR beta libraries were built. TCRdb re-called the multiplex PCR reads through MiXCR, storing one row per CDR3 protein. Here the sample spans 530,000 or so distinct CDR3 sequences, less than 15% being singletons. The sample originates from a study of regulatory T cells in long-lasting Graves disease. From germline, CDR1 is MNHEY and CDR2 SVGEGT. CDR3 length: 16 amino acids. Study outcomes and limitations: Peripheral blood alone, not thyroid tissue, underwent study. Patients with persistent disease showed a bias toward TRBV28, TRBJ1-2 and TRBJ2-5.

The time point denotes: newly diagnosed GD, antithyroid drugs for less than 3 months. Following extraction of RNA from PBMCs, that RNA was used to make the TCR library. The same data also went into a second study, on T cells in Graves' hyperthyroidism and ophthalmopathy.

This chain connects TRBV6-2 or TRBV6-3 to TRBJ2-1; TRBD1 matches at 7 bases. This sequence originates from a man between 25 and 39 years old with Graves disease. The specimen comprised peripheral blood mononuclear cells (PBMCs), sampled at new diagnosis, from a patient treated with antithyroid drugs. The CDR3 sequence is CASSPVPGQTHNEQLF. The CDR3 DNA reads TGTGCCAGCAGCCCAGTGCCGGGACAGACACACAATGAGCAGCTCTTC.